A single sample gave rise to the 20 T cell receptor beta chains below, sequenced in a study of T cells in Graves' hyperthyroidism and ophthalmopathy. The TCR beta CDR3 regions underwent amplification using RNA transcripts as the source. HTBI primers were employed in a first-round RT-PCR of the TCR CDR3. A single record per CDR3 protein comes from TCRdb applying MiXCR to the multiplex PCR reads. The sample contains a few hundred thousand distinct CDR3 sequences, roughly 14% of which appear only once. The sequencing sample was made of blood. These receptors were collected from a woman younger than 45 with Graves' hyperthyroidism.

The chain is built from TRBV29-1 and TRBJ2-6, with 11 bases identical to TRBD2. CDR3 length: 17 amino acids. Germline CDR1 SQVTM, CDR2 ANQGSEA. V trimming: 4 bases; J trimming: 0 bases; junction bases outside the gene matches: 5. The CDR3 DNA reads TGCAGCGTTGGTGGGACTAGCGGACCCTCTGGGGCCAACGTCCTGACTTTC. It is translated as CSVGGTSGPSGANVLTF.

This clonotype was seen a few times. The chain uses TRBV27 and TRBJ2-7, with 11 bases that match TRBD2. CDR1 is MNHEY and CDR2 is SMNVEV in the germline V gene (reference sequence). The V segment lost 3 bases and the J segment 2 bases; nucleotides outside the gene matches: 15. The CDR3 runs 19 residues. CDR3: CASSFMGPFLAGGTYEQYF. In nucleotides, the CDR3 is TGTGCCAGCAGTTTCATGGGCCCCTTTCTAGCGGGAGGTACCTACGAGCAGTACTTC.

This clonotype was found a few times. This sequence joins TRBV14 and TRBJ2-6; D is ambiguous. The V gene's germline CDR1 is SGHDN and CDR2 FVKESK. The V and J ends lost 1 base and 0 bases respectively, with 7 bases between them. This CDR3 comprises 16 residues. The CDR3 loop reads CASSQAPHSGANVLTF. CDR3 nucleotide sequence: TGTGCCAGCAGCCAAGCCCCCCACTCTGGGGCCAACGTCCTGACTTTC.

The CDR3 nucleotides read TGTGCCAGTACCCAAGACTCGGGACTACTTAACACCGGGGAGCTGTTTTTT. Translation: CASTQDSGLLNTGELFF. The V gene is TRBV19, the J gene TRBJ2-2, with TRBD2 matching 7 bases. This CDR3 region has 17 residues. Germline V gene data show CDR1 as LNHDA and CDR2 as SQIVND (reference sequence). The ends lost 7 bases at V and 2 bases at J; junction bases unmatched: 13.

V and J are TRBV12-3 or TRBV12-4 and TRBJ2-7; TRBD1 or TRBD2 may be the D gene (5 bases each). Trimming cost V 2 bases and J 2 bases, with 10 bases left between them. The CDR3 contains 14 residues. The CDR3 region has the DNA TGTGCCAGCAGTTTAATGGGGGTAGCCTACGAGCAGTACTTC. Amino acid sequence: CASSLMGVAYEQYF.

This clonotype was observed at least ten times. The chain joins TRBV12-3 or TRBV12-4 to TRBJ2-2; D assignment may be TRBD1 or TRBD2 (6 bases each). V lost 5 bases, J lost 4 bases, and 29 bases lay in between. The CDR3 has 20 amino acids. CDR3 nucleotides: TGTGCCAGCAGTCTCCATGAACTCGGGTGGAGGGGGAGAGGCACCGGGGAGCTGTTTTTT. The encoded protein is CASSLHELGWRGRGTGELFF.

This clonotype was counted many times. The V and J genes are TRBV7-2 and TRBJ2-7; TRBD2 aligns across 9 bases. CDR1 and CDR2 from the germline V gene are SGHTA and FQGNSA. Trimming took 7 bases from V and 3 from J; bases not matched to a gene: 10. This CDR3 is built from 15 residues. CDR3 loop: CASNSAAGGFYEQYF. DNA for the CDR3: TGTGCCAGCAACTCCGCAGCGGGAGGATTCTACGAGCAGTACTTC.

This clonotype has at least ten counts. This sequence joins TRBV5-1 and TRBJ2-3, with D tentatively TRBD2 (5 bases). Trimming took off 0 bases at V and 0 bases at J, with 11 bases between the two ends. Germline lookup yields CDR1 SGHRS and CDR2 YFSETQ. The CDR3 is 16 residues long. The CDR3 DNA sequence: TGCGCCAGCAGCTTGGCGACTACCCTTAGCACAGATACGCAGTATTTT. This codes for CASSLATTLSTDTQYF.

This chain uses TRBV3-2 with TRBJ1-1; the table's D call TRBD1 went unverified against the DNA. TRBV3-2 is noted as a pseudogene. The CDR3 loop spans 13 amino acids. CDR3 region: CASSRKQGTEAFF. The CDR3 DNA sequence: TGTGCCAGCAGCCGAAAACAGGGGACTGAAGCTTTCTTT.

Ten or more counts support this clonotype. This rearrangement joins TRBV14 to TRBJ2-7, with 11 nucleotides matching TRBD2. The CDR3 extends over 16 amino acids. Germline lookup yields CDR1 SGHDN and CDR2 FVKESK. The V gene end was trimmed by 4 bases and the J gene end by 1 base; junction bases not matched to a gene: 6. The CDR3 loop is CASSPLASGRSYEQYF. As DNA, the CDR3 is TGTGCCAGCAGCCCGCTGGCTAGCGGGAGGTCCTACGAGCAGTACTTC. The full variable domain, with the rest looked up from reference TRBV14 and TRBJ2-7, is EAGVTQFPSHSVIEKGQTVTLRCDPISGHDNLYWYRRVMGKEIKFLLHFVKESKQDESGMPNNRFLAERTGGTYSTLKVQPAELEDSGVYFCASSPLASGRSYEQYFGPGTRLTVT.

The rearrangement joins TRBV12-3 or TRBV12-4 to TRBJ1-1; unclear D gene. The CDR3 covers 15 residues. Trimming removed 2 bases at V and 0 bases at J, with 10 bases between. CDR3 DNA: TGTGCCAGCAGTTTATGGGGATCGGTGAACACTGAAGCTTTCTTT. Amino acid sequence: CASSLWGSVNTEAFF.

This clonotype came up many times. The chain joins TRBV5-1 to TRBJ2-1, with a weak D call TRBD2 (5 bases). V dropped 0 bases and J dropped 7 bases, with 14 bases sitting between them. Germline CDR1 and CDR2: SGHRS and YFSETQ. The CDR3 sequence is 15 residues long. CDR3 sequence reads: CASSLGRTGRNEQFF. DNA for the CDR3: TGCGCCAGCAGCTTGGGGAGGACCGGTAGAAATGAGCAGTTCTTC.

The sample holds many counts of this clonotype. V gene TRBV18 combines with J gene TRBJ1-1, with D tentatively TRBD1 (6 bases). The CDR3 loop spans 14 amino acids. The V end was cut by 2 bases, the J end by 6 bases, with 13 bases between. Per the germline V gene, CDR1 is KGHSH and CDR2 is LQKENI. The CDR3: CASSPGTNQAEAFF. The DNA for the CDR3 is TGTGCCAGCTCACCAGGGACAAATCAGGCTGAAGCTTTCTTT.

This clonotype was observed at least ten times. The DNA for the CDR3 is TGTGCCAGCAGCTTAGAATCCGGGGAGCTGTTTTTT. This sequence encodes CASSLESGELFF. V is TRBV7-9 and J is TRBJ2-2, with D hard to call. This CDR3 has 12 residues. Trimming shortened V by 1 base and J by 6 bases, and 3 bases separated the two germline ends. CDR1 and CDR2 from the germline V gene are SEHNR and FQNEAQ (reference sequence).

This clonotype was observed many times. CDR3 DNA sequence: TGTGCCAGCGTTCCGACTAGCGGGAGGGCCACCGGGGAGCTGTTTTTT. Protein: CASVPTSGRATGELFF. V usage is TRBV2 and J usage is TRBJ2-2; 14 nucleotides line up with TRBD2. CDR3 size: 16 residues. Germline V gene lookup returns CDR1 SNHLY and CDR2 FYNNEI. With 8 bases clipped from V and 4 bases from J, the junction kept 6 bases outside the gene matches.

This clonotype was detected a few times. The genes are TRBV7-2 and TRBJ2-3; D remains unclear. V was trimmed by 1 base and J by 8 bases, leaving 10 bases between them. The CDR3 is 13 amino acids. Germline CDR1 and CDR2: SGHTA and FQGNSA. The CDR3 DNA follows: TGTGCCAGCAGCTTAGGTTCCGGTGGTACGCAGTATTTT. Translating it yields CASSLGSGGTQYF.

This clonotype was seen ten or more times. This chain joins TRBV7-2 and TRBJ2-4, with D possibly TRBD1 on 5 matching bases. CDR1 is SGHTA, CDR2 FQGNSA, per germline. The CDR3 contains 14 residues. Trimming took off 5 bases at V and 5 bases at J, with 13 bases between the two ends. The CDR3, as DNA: TGTGCCAGCAGCGCCCGCCAGGGTCAAAACATTCAGTACTTC. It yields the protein CASSARQGQNIQYF.

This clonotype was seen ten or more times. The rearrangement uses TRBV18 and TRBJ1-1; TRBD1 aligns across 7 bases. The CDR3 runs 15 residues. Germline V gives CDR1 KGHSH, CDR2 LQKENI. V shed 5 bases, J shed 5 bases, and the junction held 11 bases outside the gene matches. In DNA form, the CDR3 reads TGTGCCAGCTCAGCCATACAGGGGACGAGTACTGAAGCTTTCTTT. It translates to CASSAIQGTSTEAFF.

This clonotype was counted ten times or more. The CDR3 spells CAWGTSGSIFQETQYF. The CDR3 nucleotides read TGTGCCTGGGGGACTAGCGGGAGTATCTTCCAAGAGACCCAGTACTTC. V gene TRBV30 combines with J gene TRBJ2-5; TRBD2 matches 14 bases. CDR1 GTSNPN and CDR2 SVGIG come from the germline V gene (reference sequence). V shed 5 bases and J 1 base; nucleotides not matched to a gene: 6. The CDR3 has 16 amino acids.

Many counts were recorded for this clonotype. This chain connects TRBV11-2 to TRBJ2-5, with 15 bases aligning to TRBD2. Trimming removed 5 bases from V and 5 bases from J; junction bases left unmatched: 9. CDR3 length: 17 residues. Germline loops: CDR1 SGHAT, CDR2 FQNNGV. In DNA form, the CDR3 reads TGTGCCAGCAGCCGCGGACTAGCGGGAGGGCCAATGGAGACCCAGTACTTC. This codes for CASSRGLAGGPMETQYF.